The 4 T cell receptor beta chains reported below all come from one sample, sequenced in a study of T cell responses to AZD1222 COVID-19 vaccine. TCRdb's copy holds only in-frame clones and misses some; the assay was immunoSEQ multiplex PCR. The sample includes some 120,000 clones, 80% to 95% seen only once; the top ten take 4% to 4.5%. The sequenced sample was peripheral blood, obtained 28 days after the second dose of the MenACWY control vaccine. These receptors all stem from an adult who received the MenACWY meningococcal vaccine as a control.

The gene calls are TRBV19 and TRBJ2-5; the D call may be TRBD1 or TRBD2 (6 bases each). Trimming removed 10 bases from V and 4 bases from J, with 16 bases in between. Germline assignment: CDR1 LNHDA and CDR2 SQIVND (reference sequence). The CDR3 consists of 13 residues. In DNA, the CDR3 is TGTGCCACTGGACAGCGGCGGGGAGAGACCCAGTACTTC. Translation: CATGQRRGETQYF.

The V call is TRBV7-6, the J call TRBJ2-3, with 13 positions matching TRBD2. With 4 bases clipped from V and 1 base from J, the junction kept 5 bases outside the gene matches. CDR1 is SGHVS and CDR2 is FNYEAQ in the germline V gene. The CDR3 has 17 residues. In DNA form, the CDR3 reads TGTGCCAGCAGCTCAGGACTAGCGGGAGTACGCACAGATACGCAGTATTTT. This codes for CASSSGLAGVRTDTQYF.

This chain joins TRBV6-5 and TRBJ1-5; maybe TRBD1 (6 bases). Germline CDR1 reads MNHEY; CDR2 reads SVGAGI. Trimming cost V 6 bases and J 5 bases, with 11 bases left between them. CDR3 length: 13 residues. The CDR3 region has the DNA TGTGCCAGCAGAAGGGACACCGATCAGCCCCAGCATTTT. This codes for CASRRDTDQPQHF.

The CDR3 DNA follows: TGTGCCAGCAGTTATGGGGGCGCGACTGAAAAACTGTTTTTT. Protein: CASSYGGATEKLFF. The V and J genes are TRBV6-5 and TRBJ1-4; TRBD1 might be the D (6 bases). The CDR3 has 14 amino acids. Deletions cut 3 bases from V and 7 bases from J, with 12 bases between. Per germline, CDR1 MNHEY and CDR2 SVGAGI.